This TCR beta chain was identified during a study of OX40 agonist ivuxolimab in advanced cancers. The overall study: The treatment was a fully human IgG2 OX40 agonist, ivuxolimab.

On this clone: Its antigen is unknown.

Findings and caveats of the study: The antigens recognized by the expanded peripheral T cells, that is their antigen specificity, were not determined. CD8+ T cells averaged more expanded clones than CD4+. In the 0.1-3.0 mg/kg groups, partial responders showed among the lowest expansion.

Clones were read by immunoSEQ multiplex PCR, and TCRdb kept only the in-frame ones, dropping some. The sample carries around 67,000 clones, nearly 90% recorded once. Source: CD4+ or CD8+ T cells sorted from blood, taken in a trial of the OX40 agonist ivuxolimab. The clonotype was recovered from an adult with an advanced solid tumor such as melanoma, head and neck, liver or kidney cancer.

CDR3 protein: CASSLPDFRDTQYF. CDR3 sequence (DNA): TGTGCCAGCAGTTTACCCGACTTTCGTGATACGCAGTATTTT. The chain combines TRBV28 with TRBJ2-3; D not resolved. The germline V and J ends were trimmed by 2 bases and 6 bases, with 12 bases remaining between them. The CDR3 is made up of 14 amino acids. The germline V gene encodes CDR1 MDHEN and CDR2 SYDVKM.